Listed here is a single T cell receptor (beta chain). It lacks a known antigen. There are no base qualities to consult, and no much larger clone falls within one base. Participants in the prospective study were enrolled through a virtual design, were aged roughly 18 to 100 years, and lived in fewer than 30 United States geographic areas. To assign participants to cohorts, the prospective study relied on clinical history that participants themselves reported in a screening survey and a study questionnaire. Each participant in the prospective study had whole blood, serum and a nasopharyngeal or oropharyngeal swab collected by mobile phlebotomists. Over an approximately 2-month period, participants in the prospective study had the option of providing additional blood draws and questionnaires. Blood samples from the prospective study were shipped frozen or at room temperature prior to DNA extraction.

TCRbeta CDR3 regions were amplified from genomic DNA by means of the immunoSEQ Assay, a bias-controlled multiplex PCR. In the paper's pipeline: The number of nucleated cells in each sample was estimated from the amplification of reference gene primers within the assay. To quantify the absolute abundance of each unique TCRbeta CDR3 rearrangement, sequence reads were collapsed and filtered. Productive Simpson clonality was computed per sample as the square root of Simpson's diversity index over productive rearrangements. The table comes from immuneACCESS by way of TCRdb, which keeps in-frame sequences with V and J called. Part of the clones is missing from these tables; in studies checked, under half for an unresolved V gene and the rest for unknown reasons. The DNA was the basis for D and trimming; V, J and clone size are from that table. Across this sample there are hundreds of thousands of clones, with around four fifths seen only once. Around 3.9% of the sample comes from the top ten.

This entry comes from a study of blood T cell repertoires in COVID-19 (dated by TCRdb to 2018 to 2021). Describing the broader study: Samples covering the acute and convalescent phases of COVID-19 were provided by collaborators in the United States, Italy and Spain. The prospective study material was composed of cDNA or gDNA derived from T cells, B-cell-depleted T cells, or PBMCs. Deeply sampled blood TCRbeta repertoires from subjects exposed to, actively infected with, or recovered from COVID-19 were included in the dataset. A freely available public database, intended as a resource for researchers studying the immune response to SARS-CoV-2, is where the repertoires were released. Samples came from the ongoing ImmuneRACE study (first 160 participants) plus 1,254 subjects from 6 global collaborators. The sample metadata nearly always contained a de-identified subject ID, COVID-19 status, age in years and sex. Where HLA class I and class II types were available, the types were taken from metadata supplied by the sample provider, not from assay-based typing.

The CDR3 runs 17 residues from the cysteine to the phenylalanine. Only the CDR3 portion is preserved as DNA: 51 bases, with reading frame beginning at the first base. From the germline V gene, CDR1 is MRHNA and CDR2 is SNTAGT. The junction carries 16 bases between V and J, which are trimmed by 0 bases and 7 bases respectively. What the research found in general, with its limitations: How much clinical and demographic metadata was included differed by source and by participant, and the metadata was provided uncurated.

Sequencing used PBMCs or T cells enriched from blood (not recorded which). This sequence was found in a man in his thirties or forties with acute COVID-19. The sequence is built from TRBV6-4 and TRBJ1-6, with a weak D call of TRBD1 (6 bases match). CDR3 reads: CASSDSKSQGKNSPLHF. At the DNA level, the sequence is TGTGCCAGCAGTGACTCCAAGAGCCAGGGGAAAAATTCACCCCTCCACTTT.